This T cell receptor beta chain was sequenced for a study of CD8 T cells in Susac syndrome. Germline V gene data show CDR1 as SGHDT and CDR2 as YYEEEE. V was pared by 2 bases and J by 5 bases, with 3 bases of the junction left unmatched. The CDR3 totals 14 residues. Overall study results and limits: The study's TCR sequencing and HLA analysis drew on a certain number of individuals. That number was acknowledged as relatively small.

The authors reverse transcribed roughly 0.5 to 1 ug RNA with random hexamers. The authors amplified TCR beta CDR3 across 54 Vbeta and 13 Jbeta using immunoSEQ multiplex PCR. In TCRdb, the immunoSEQ multiplex PCR reads were re-called with MiXCR into one record per CDR3 protein. This table holds a few hundred thousand distinct CDR3 sequences, 90% to 95% found once. Points on this clonotype: Its antigen is unknown.

TCR beta sequencing covered blood CD8+ and CD4+ T cells. It was negative isolation that provided the CD8+ and CD4+ T cells, whereas TEMRA cells were enriched by FACS. The sample was CD8+ T cells from PBMCs. The sequence derives from a human donor with multiple sclerosis. This chain connects TRBV5-6 to TRBJ2-5, with 10 bases fitting TRBD1. The CDR3: CASSFGTGVETQYF. In DNA form, the CDR3 reads TGTGCCAGCAGCTTTGGGACAGGGGTGGAGACCCAGTACTTC.